Below, 26 T cell receptor beta chains from the same sample are listed, as sequenced in a study of post-analysis software for immune sequencing data. No antigens are known for them. Incorporated into the TCR beta cDNA libraries were unique molecular identifiers, which served to reduce PCR and sequencing biases. MiXCR was run by TCRdb on the PCR reads, yielding one entry per CDR3 protein. The data contain more than 450,000 distinct CDR3 sequences, 30% to 40% of them seen just once; the ten biggest clones take up around 6.1%. The study, taken as a whole, reports: In patients, about five TRBV segments were more frequent than in controls, with TRBV5-6, TRBV5-1 and TRBV20-1 among them.

The sequencing sample was made of blood. All receptors come from a girl under 18 with multiple sclerosis.

CDR3 sequence: CASSIEDSGVDDEQFF. The CDR3 DNA sequence: TGTGCCAGCAGCATCGAAGATAGCGGGGTCGACGATGAGCAGTTCTTC. The V and J genes are TRBV7-8 and TRBJ2-1; TRBD2 matches at 8 bases. The CDR3 contains 16 residues. J gave up 8 bases and V 5 bases, and 14 bases lay outside the gene matches. CDR1 is SGHVS and CDR2 is FQNEAQ in the germline V gene.

The rearrangement uses TRBV7-9 and TRBJ2-6; no clear D gene. CDR3 size: 16 residues. CDR1 is SEHNR, CDR2 FQNEAQ, per germline (reference sequence). V shed 1 base and J shed 0 bases, with 7 bases lying between them. The CDR3 DNA reads TGTGCCAGCAGCTTAGATCTGGACTCTGGGGCCAACGTCCTGACTTTC. It codes for CASSLDLDSGANVLTF. Full variable domain (missing parts from reference TRBV7-9 and TRBJ2-6): DTGVSQNPRHKITKRGQNVTFRCDPISEHNRLYWYRQTLGQGPEFLTYFQNEAQLEKSRLLSDRFSAERPKGSFSTLEIQRTEQGDSAMYLCASSLDLDSGANVLTFGAGSRLTVL.

This rearrangement joins TRBV12-3 or TRBV12-4 to TRBJ2-1; TRBD1 matches at 8 bases. The CDR3 sequence is 13 residues long. J was trimmed by 4 bases and V by 8 bases; bases with no gene match: 4. The CDR3 bases are TGTGCCAGCCGGACAGGGCTTTACAATGAGCAGTTCTTC. Translating it yields CASRTGLYNEQFF.

The rearrangement links TRBV12-3 or TRBV12-4 to TRBJ1-2; tentative D call: TRBD1 (6 bases). The CDR3 covers 17 residues. V was cut by 5 bases and J by 4 bases, with 23 bases left in between. CDR3 DNA: TGTGCCAGCAGTCAAAGGTGGGGGGCTGAAAGTGCCTATGGCTACACCTTC. Encoded protein: CASSQRWGAESAYGYTF.

V is TRBV29-1 and J is TRBJ2-2, with TRBD2 as a possible D gene (6 bases). Trimming removed 6 bases at V and 4 bases at J, with 15 bases between. Germline CDR1 SQVTM, CDR2 ANQGSEA. The CDR3 is 14 amino acids. The CDR3: CSVGGYGGTGELFF. The CDR3 DNA reads TGCAGCGTGGGGGGTTATGGGGGCACCGGGGAGCTGTTTTTT.

Only a few counts were recorded for this clonotype. The chain carries TRBV18 and TRBJ2-3; D might be TRBD1 (6 bases). Germline CDR1 KGHSH, CDR2 LQKENI. V was pared by 4 bases and J by 2 bases, with 10 bases between. CDR3 length equals 14 residues. CDR3 nucleotide sequence: TGTGCCAGCTCACAAACAGGGCACACAGATACGCAGTATTTT. Its protein product is CASSQTGHTDTQYF.

This clonotype has more than one count but fewer than ten. The V gene is TRBV18, the J gene TRBJ2-7; 9 bases are a match to TRBD1. The V segment lost 1 base and the J segment 2 bases; nucleotides outside the gene matches: 12. Germline CDR1 and CDR2: KGHSH and LQKENI. The CDR3 totals 18 residues. CDR3 loop: CASSPQSQGAVGAYEQYF. The CDR3 DNA follows: TGTGCCAGCTCACCACAATCACAGGGGGCGGTTGGCGCCTACGAGCAGTACTTC.

This clonotype was counted only a few times. The chain couples TRBV20-1 to TRBJ2-3; D is perhaps TRBD2 (7 bases). Per the germline V gene, CDR1 is DFQATT and CDR2 is SNEGSKA (reference sequence). V was cut by 5 bases and J by 2 bases, with 20 bases left in between. The CDR3 runs to 16 residues. CDR3 sequence: CSALPLGGLLTDTQYF. CDR3 coding DNA: TGCAGTGCTCTTCCCCTAGGGGGACTACTCACAGATACGCAGTATTTT.

V usage is TRBV10-3 and J usage is TRBJ2-7, with 7 bases aligning to TRBD2. The CDR3 has 14 amino acids. In germline, CDR1 is ENHRY, CDR2 SYGVKD. After removal of 4 bases from V and 5 bases from J, the junction contained 8 bases not matched to a gene. In DNA form, the CDR3 reads TGTGCCATCAGTGGGGAACTAGCGCTCAACGAGCAGTACTTC. Protein product: CAISGELALNEQYF.

CDR3 sequence: CASSQELTVYNEGQFF. The CDR3 coding sequence is TGCGCCAGCAGCCAAGAGCTAACGGTCTACAATGAAGGGCAGTTCTTC. V and J are TRBV4-1 and TRBJ2-1; no clear D gene. V lost 0 bases and J lost 12, with 21 bases in between. Germline loops: CDR1 MGHRA, CDR2 YSYEKL. CDR3 length: 16 residues.

Only a few counts were recorded for this clonotype. The rearrangement joins TRBV10-3 to TRBJ2-3, with D perhaps TRBD1 (6 bases). Trimming pared 3 bases from V and 0 bases from J, leaving 13 bases between. Germline CDR1 ENHRY, CDR2 SYGVKD. The CDR3 sequence is 16 residues long. The CDR3 loop reads CAISEQAGASTDTQYF. CDR3 bases: TGTGCCATCAGTGAACAAGCAGGGGCTAGCACAGATACGCAGTATTTT.

This clonotype was counted a few times. The genes are TRBV12-3 or TRBV12-4 and TRBJ2-1; 10 nucleotides align to TRBD2. The junction had 7 bases not matched to a gene; V was cut back by 4 bases and J by 10 bases. CDR3 length: 14 residues. This CDR3 reads CASSWSGGAREQFF. The CDR3 DNA sequence: TGTGCCAGCAGTTGGAGCGGGGGGGCTCGGGAGCAGTTCTTC.

The sample holds a few counts of this clonotype. The rearrangement joins TRBV6-1 to TRBJ2-5; 11 bases are a match to TRBD1. V dropped 6 bases and J dropped 3; count of bases not matched to a gene: 18. CDR3 length: 19 residues. Germline CDR1 reads MNHNS; CDR2 reads SASEGT. CDR3 nucleotides: TGTGCCAGCAGCCCCGGACAGGGGGCGTTCGCGGGGGCGAAAGAGACCCAGTACTTC. This sequence encodes CASSPGQGAFAGAKETQYF.

This clonotype was found a few times. The chain uses TRBV12-3 or TRBV12-4 and TRBJ2-6; D gene ambiguous. The CDR3 sequence is 16 residues long. Trimming cost V 7 bases and J 0 bases, with 13 bases left between them. The CDR3 is CASIPSQSSGANVLTF. CDR3 DNA: TGTGCCAGCATCCCCTCTCAGAGCTCTGGGGCCAACGTCCTGACTTTC.

Concerning this clonotype itself: An end of the junction does not agree with germline; a read error may underlie this. This chain uses TRBV6-5 with TRBJ2-1, with TRBD1 matching over 9 bases. CDR3 size: 15 residues. The germline V gene has CDR1 MNHEY and CDR2 SVGAGI. CDR3 nucleotide sequence: TGTGCCAACAGTGCGACAGGGGGATGGGGCAATGAGCAGTTCTTC. It codes for CANSATGGWGNEQFF.

This clonotype was picked up a small number of times. The chain couples TRBV28 to TRBJ2-1; 8 bases are a match to TRBD1. V shed 1 base, J shed 4 bases, and the junction held 3 bases outside the gene matches. The germline CDR1 and CDR2 sequences are MDHEN and SYDVKM. The CDR3 covers 15 residues. This CDR3 is CASSLSGTGYNEQFF. The DNA for the CDR3 is TGTGCCAGCAGTTTATCCGGGACAGGTTACAATGAGCAGTTCTTC.

This rearrangement joins TRBV3-1 to TRBJ2-1, with TRBD2 identical over 13 bases. CDR1 is LGHDT and CDR2 is YNNKEL in the germline V gene (reference sequence). V trimming: 4 bases; J trimming: 6 bases; junction bases outside the gene matches: 6. The CDR3 spans 16 residues. The CDR3 coding sequence is TGTGCCAGCAGCCTCCCCACTAGCGGGGGGGGCAATGAGCAGTTCTTC. Protein: CASSLPTSGGGNEQFF.

The CDR3 region is CASSLYAGEAAETQYF. In DNA form, the CDR3 reads TGTGCCAGCAGTTTGTATGCAGGGGAGGCCGCAGAGACCCAGTACTTC. The chain has TRBV27 and TRBJ2-5, with D perhaps matching TRBD1 or TRBD2 (6 bases each). Germline loops: CDR1 MNHEY, CDR2 SMNVEV (reference sequence). The CDR3 runs 16 residues. V lost 3 bases and J lost 4, with 18 bases in between.

At least ten counts were recorded for this clonotype. The rearrangement links TRBV5-6 to TRBJ2-7; no clear D gene. V lost 3 bases to trimming and J lost 3 bases, with 7 bases between them. Germline CDR1 is SGHDT and CDR2 is YYEEEE. The CDR3 spans 12 residues. The CDR3, as DNA: TGTGCCAGCAGCTCCGACGGCTACGAGCAGTACTTC. The encoded protein is CASSSDGYEQYF.

This clonotype was detected only once. This rearrangement joins TRBV6-5 to TRBJ2-2; D not resolved. This CDR3 is 13 amino acids long. Germline V gene data show CDR1 as MNHEY and CDR2 as SVGAGI. Trimming pared 8 bases from V and 3 bases from J, leaving 10 bases between. The CDR3 reads CASFGQDTGELFF. CDR3 DNA sequence: TGTGCCAGCTTTGGGCAGGACACCGGGGAGCTGTTTTTT.

The chain recombines TRBV20-1 with TRBJ2-3, with 7 bases fitting TRBD1. Germline CDR1 and CDR2: DFQATT and SNEGSKA (reference sequence). The CDR3 extends over 13 amino acids. The junction had 6 bases not matched to a gene; V was cut back by 4 bases and J by 5 bases. CDR3 nucleotides: TGCAGTGCTAAGACAGGGCCCCAAGATACGCAGTATTTT. It specifies CSAKTGPQDTQYF.

V usage is TRBV5-1 and J usage is TRBJ1-1; D is perhaps TRBD1 (5 bases). Germline loops: CDR1 SGHRS, CDR2 YFSETQ. This CDR3 has 13 amino acids. Trimming shortened V by 2 bases and J by 5 bases, and 10 bases separated the two germline ends. The CDR3 here is CASSLQDWTEAFF. The CDR3 nucleotides are TGCGCCAGCAGCTTACAGGATTGGACTGAAGCTTTCTTT. The variable domain in full, with the rest retrieved from reference TRBV5-1 and TRBJ1-1, is KAGVTQTPRYLIKTRGQQVTLSCSPISGHRSVSWYQQTPGQGLQFLFEYFSETQRNKGNFPGRFSGRQFSNSRSEMNVSTLELGDSALYLCASSLQDWTEAFFGQGTRLTVV.

This chain uses TRBV12-3 or TRBV12-4 with TRBJ1-1; TRBD1 matches at 7 bases. V lost 3 bases to trimming and J lost 5 bases; unmatched junction nucleotides: 9. The length of the CDR3 is 15 residues. The CDR3 DNA reads as TGTGCCAGCAGTTTCCCTGACAGGGAGAGGACTGAAGCTTTCTTT. Translation: CASSFPDRERTEAFF.

The chain links TRBV10-3 to TRBJ2-5, with D possibly being TRBD2 (5 bases). Trimming left V 2 bases short and J 5 bases short, with 18 bases between. Germline-derived CDR1 and CDR2 are ENHRY and SYGVKD. The CDR3 extends over 16 amino acids. DNA of the CDR3: TGTGCCATCAGTGAGCCGCCGGGGTCCGATAGGGAGACCCAGTACTTC. Its protein is CAISEPPGSDRETQYF.

J is TRBJ2-7 and V is TRBV7-6, with 10 positions matching TRBD1. This CDR3 contains 16 residues. V dropped 5 bases and J dropped 1; count of bases not matched to a gene: 8. In germline, CDR1 is SGHVS, CDR2 FNYEAQ. The CDR3 spells CASSRTRTGGSYEQYF. CDR3 bases: TGTGCCAGCAGCCGAACCCGGACAGGGGGATCCTACGAGCAGTACTTC.

This chain uses TRBV6-2 or TRBV6-3 with TRBJ2-7; D is ambiguous. V was trimmed by 2 bases and J by 2 bases, leaving 13 bases between them. The V gene's germline CDR1 is MNHEY and CDR2 SVGEGT. This CDR3 region has 15 residues. CDR3 sequence: CASSYGVGATYEQYF. Here the CDR3 DNA reads TGTGCCAGCAGTTACGGGGTTGGAGCCACCTACGAGCAGTACTTC.